This entry describes one TCR beta chain. Its matching antigen is unknown. This entry belongs to a study of cytomegalovirus exposure and HLA in healthy donors. The PCR was carried out with 60 Vbeta primers and 13 Jbeta primers. Generated by immunoSEQ multiplex PCR, the TCRdb table keeps only in-frame clones and is missing some. The sample has under 110,000 clones; under 80% are singletons. There are 13 residues in the CDR3. Germline V gene lookup returns CDR1 GTSNPN and CDR2 SVGIG (reference sequence). The germline V and J ends were trimmed by 0 bases and 4 bases, with 7 bases remaining between them. General study findings and limits: Some TCR beta chains (roughly 150 of them) were listed as cytomegalovirus-associated. Some V segments, TRBV6-2 and TRBV6-3 among them, were indistinguishable and were therefore excluded.

The sample comprised PBMCs. The J gene is TRBJ1-5, the V gene TRBV30; D remains unclear. This receptor was identified in a woman between 45 and 65 years old in good health and CMV-seropositive. The CDR3 sequence is CAWSVENNQPQHF. CDR3 bases: TGTGCCTGGAGTGTGGAGAATAATCAGCCCCAGCATTTT.